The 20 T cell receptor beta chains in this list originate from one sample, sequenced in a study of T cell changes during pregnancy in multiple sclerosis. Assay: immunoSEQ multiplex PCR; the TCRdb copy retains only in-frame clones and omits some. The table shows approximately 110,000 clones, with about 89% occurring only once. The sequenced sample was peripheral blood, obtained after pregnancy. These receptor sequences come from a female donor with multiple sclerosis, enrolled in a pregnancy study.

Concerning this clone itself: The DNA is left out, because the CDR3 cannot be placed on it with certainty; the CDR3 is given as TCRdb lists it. CDR3 in amino acids: CASSKVAPGTTDTQYF. The chain recombines TRBV21-1 with TRBJ2-3; the table gives TRBD1 as D, unverified against the DNA. TRBV21-1 is shown as a pseudogene. Counting both end residues, the CDR3 totals 16 amino acids.

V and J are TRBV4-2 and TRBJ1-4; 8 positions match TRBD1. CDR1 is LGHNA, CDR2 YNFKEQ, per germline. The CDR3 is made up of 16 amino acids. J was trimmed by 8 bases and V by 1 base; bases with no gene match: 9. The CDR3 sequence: CASSQGGVQGEEKLFF. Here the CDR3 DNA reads TGTGCCAGCAGCCAAGGAGGGGTACAGGGGGAGGAAAAACTGTTTTTT.

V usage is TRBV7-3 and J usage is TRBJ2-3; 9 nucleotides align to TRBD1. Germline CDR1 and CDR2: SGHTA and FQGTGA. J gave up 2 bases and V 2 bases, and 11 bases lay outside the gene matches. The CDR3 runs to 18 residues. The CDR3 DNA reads TGTGCCAGCAGCTTAGATACGGGGACAGGGTTAATCACAGATACGCAGTATTTT. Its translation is CASSLDTGTGLITDTQYF.

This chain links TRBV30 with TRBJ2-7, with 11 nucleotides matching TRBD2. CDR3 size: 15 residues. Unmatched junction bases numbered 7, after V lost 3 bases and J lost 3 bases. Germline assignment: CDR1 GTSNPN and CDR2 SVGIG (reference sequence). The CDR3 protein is CAWRALTSGGYEQYF. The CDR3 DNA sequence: TGTGCCTGGAGGGCCCTCACTAGCGGGGGCTACGAGCAGTACTTC.

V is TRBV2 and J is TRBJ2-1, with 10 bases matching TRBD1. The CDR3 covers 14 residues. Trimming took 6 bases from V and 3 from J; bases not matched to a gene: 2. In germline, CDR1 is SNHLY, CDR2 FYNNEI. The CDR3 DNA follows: TGTGCCAGCAGGGACAGGGGGATCTACAATGAGCAGTTCTTC. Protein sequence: CASRDRGIYNEQFF.

CDR3 sequence (DNA): TGTGCCAGCAGCCACCCACAGGGCCCCGGGGGCAATCAGCCCCAGCATTTT. Residues: CASSHPQGPGGNQPQHF. V and J are TRBV5-8 and TRBJ1-5; tentative D call: TRBD1 (6 bases). Trimming removed 4 bases from V and 2 bases from J, with 19 bases in between. Per germline, CDR1 SGHTS and CDR2 YDEGEE. This CDR3 is built from 17 residues.

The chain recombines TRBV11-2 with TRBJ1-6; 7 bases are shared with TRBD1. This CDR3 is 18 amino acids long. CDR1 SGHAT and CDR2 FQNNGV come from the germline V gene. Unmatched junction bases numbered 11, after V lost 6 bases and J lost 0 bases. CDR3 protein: CASRNTPGQSSYNSPLHF. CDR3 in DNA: TGTGCCAGCAGGAATACTCCGGGACAGAGCTCCTATAATTCACCCCTCCACTTT. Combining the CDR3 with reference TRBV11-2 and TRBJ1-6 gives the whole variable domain EAGVAQSPRYKIIEKRQSVAFWCNPISGHATLYWYQQILGQGPKLLIQFQNNGVVDDSQLPKDRFSAERLKGVDSTLKIQPAKLEDSAVYLCASRNTPGQSSYNSPLHFGNGTRLTVT.

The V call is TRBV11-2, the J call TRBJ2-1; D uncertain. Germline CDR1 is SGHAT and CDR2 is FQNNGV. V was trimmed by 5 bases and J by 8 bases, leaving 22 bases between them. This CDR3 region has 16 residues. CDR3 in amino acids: CASSVPKELTLHEQFF. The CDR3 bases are TGTGCCAGCAGCGTCCCGAAGGAGCTTACTCTCCATGAGCAGTTCTTC.

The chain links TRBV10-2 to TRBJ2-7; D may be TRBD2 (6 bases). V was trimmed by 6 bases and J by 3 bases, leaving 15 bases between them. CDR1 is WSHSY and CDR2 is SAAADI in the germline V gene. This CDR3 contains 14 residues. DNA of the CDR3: TGCGCCAGCAGCGGGACTCCAACCGACTACGAGCAGTACTTC. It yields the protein CASSGTPTDYEQYF.

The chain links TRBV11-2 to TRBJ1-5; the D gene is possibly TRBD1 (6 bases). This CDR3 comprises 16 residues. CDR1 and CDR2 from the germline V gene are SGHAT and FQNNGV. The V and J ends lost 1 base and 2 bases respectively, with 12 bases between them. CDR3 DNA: TGTGCCAGCAGCTTAGGCACAGGGTCGGGCAATCAGCCCCAGCATTTT. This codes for CASSLGTGSGNQPQHF.

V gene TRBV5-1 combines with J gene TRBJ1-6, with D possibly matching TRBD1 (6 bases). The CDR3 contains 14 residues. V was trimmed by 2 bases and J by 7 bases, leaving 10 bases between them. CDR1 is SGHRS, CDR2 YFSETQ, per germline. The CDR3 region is CASSLWTANSPLHF. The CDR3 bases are TGCGCCAGCAGCTTATGGACAGCGAATTCACCCCTCCACTTT.

The CDR3 DNA reads TGCGCCAGCAGCTTGAGACCCCGGGGACATATAGATTCTAGCACAGATACGCAGTATTTT. Translated, it gives CASSLRPRGHIDSSTDTQYF. The chain recombines TRBV5-1 with TRBJ2-3; D might be TRBD1 (6 bases). Germline CDR1 SGHRS, CDR2 YFSETQ. The CDR3 sequence is 20 residues long. Between the trimmed V and J ends, which lost 1 base and 0 bases, there was a span of 24 bases.

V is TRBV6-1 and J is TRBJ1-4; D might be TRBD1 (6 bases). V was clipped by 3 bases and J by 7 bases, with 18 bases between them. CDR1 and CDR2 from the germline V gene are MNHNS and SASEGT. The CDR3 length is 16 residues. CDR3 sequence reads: CASSDHGGGRSEKLFF. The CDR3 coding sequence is TGTGCCAGCAGTGATCACGGGGGGGGGCGTAGTGAAAAACTGTTTTTT.

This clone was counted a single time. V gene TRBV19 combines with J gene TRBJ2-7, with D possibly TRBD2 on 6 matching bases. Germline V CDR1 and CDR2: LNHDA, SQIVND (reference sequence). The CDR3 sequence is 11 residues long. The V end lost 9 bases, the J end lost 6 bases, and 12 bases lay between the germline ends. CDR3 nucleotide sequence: TGTGCCAGGGACCCCGGGGGCGAGCAGTACTTC. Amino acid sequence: CARDPGGEQYF. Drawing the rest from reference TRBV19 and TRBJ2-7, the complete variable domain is DGGITQSPKYLFRKEGQNVTLSCEQNLNHDAMYWYRQDPGQGLRLIYYSQIVNDFQKGDIAEGYSVSREKKESFPLTVTSAQKNPTAFYLCARDPGGEQYFGPGTRLTVT.

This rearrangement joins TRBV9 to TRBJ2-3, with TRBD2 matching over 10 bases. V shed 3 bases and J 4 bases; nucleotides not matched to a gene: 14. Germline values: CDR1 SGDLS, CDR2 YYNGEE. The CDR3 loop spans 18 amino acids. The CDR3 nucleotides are TGTGCCAGCAGCGAGCTACCGGGACTAGCGTTAATCCCAGATACGCAGTATTTT. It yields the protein CASSELPGLALIPDTQYF.

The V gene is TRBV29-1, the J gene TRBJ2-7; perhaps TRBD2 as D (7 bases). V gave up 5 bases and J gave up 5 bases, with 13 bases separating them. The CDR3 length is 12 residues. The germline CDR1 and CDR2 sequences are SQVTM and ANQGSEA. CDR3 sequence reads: CSVRGGSHEQYF. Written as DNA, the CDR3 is TGCAGCGTTAGGGGGGGCTCACACGAGCAGTACTTC.

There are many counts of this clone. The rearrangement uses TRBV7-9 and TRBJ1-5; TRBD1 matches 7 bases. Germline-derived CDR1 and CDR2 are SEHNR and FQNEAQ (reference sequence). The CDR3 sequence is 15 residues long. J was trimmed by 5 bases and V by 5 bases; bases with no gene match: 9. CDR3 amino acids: CASSPTGSGDQPQHF. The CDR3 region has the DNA TGTGCCAGCAGCCCGACAGGGTCCGGGGATCAGCCCCAGCATTTT.

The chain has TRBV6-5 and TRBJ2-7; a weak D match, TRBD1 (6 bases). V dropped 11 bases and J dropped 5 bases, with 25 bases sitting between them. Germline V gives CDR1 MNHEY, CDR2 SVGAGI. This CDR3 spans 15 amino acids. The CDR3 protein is CAGPGPRDTSHEQYF. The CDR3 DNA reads TGTGCCGGACCGGGTCCTCGGGACACTTCCCACGAGCAGTACTTC.

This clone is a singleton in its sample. CDR3 protein: CASSYDRFGEKLFF. In nucleotides, the CDR3 is TGTGCCAGCAGTTATGACAGATTCGGTGAAAAACTGTTTTTT. The chain uses TRBV27 and TRBJ1-4; tentatively, D is TRBD1 (5 bases). V lost 4 bases to trimming and J lost 7 bases, with 13 bases between them. Germline V gene data show CDR1 as MNHEY and CDR2 as SMNVEV (reference sequence). This CDR3 spans 14 amino acids.

The CDR3: CASSLTGGSNQPQHF. Here the CDR3 DNA reads TGTGCCAGCAGCTTAACAGGGGGCTCCAATCAGCCCCAGCATTTT. J is TRBJ1-5 and V is TRBV6-4; 9 bases are shared with TRBD1. Germline lookup yields CDR1 MRHNA and CDR2 SNTAGT. This CDR3 is 15 amino acids long. V lost 6 bases to trimming and J lost 3 bases; unmatched junction nucleotides: 6.